Presented here are 3 T cell receptor beta chains from one specimen sequenced in a study of regulatory T cells in long-lasting Graves disease. Time point denoted: persistent/refractory GD, antithyroid drugs over 5 years with positive TRAb. Researchers made the TCR library from RNA that was extracted from PBMCs. Building the TCR beta libraries relied on iRepertoire HTBI primers, and CDR3 regions underwent Arm-PCR. Via MiXCR, TCRdb re-called the multiplex PCR reads, giving one row per CDR3 protein. The table records more than 300,000 distinct CDR3 sequences, roughly 24% of them present only once. The sample consisted of peripheral blood mononuclear cells (PBMCs), taken when the disease was refractory, from a patient treated with antithyroid drugs. The receptors derive from a woman aged 40-49 years with Graves disease.

This clonotype has more than one count but fewer than ten. This chain joins TRBV15 and TRBJ2-7; no reliable D call. The CDR3 is 13 amino acids. Germline V gene lookup returns CDR1 LNHNV and CDR2 YYDKDF (reference sequence). V gave up 3 bases and J gave up 2 bases, with 8 bases separating them. The CDR3 bases are TGTGCCACCAGCAGCAGAACAGCCTACGAGCAGTACTTC. This gives the protein CATSSRTAYEQYF. Looking up the rest from reference TRBV15 and TRBJ2-7 gives the full variable domain: DAMVIQNPRYQVTQFGKPVTLSCSQTLNHNVMYWYQQKSSQAPKLLFHYYDKDFNNEADTPDNFQSRRPNTSFCFLDIRSPGLGDTAMYLCATSSRTAYEQYFGPGTRLTVT.

This rearrangement joins TRBV27 to TRBJ2-5, with TRBD2 identical over 7 bases. Trimming took 4 bases from V and 4 from J; bases not matched to a gene: 6. Germline CDR1 MNHEY, CDR2 SMNVEV (reference sequence). The CDR3 sequence is 14 residues long. The CDR3 sequence is CASSYGLGRETQYF. For the CDR3, the DNA is TGTGCCAGCAGTTACGGACTAGGTCGAGAGACCCAGTACTTC.

The chain couples TRBV7-9 to TRBJ2-1; D ambiguous. This CDR3 comprises 14 residues. Germline CDR1 reads SEHNR; CDR2 reads FQNEAQ (reference sequence). Trimming cost V 1 base and J 3 bases, with 7 bases left between them. The CDR3 region has the DNA TGTGCCAGCAGCTTAGGGCCGAACTACAATGAGCAGTTCTTC. Translation gives CASSLGPNYNEQFF.